Listed below are T cell receptor beta chains from one sample, sequenced in a study of T-cell memory formation after mild COVID-19. TCRdb fed the 5' RACE reads into MiXCR, producing one record per CDR3 protein. Among approximately 490,000 distinct CDR3 sequences, over 20% were seen once, and the ten largest hold around an eighth. What was sequenced was PBMCs or a T cell subset sorted from them (not recorded which). The receptors come from an adult woman who had mild COVID-19 (a few samples of this study predate the infection). Cell type and time point are not known. Each CDR3 is given with its conserved first and last residue. Each record gives: D gene, CDR3 length, clone size, J gene, V gene, CDR3 DNA, CDR3 protein. The D gene is left open where the match is weak. Size values are once, few and many counts, or a class for expanded clones, and some rows have none.

. | 14 | . | TRBJ1-1 | TRBV20-1 | TGCAGTGCTAGAGATCAGGGGAGATGGACTGAAGCTTTCTTT | CSARDQGRWTEAFF
. | 15 | few | TRBJ2-1 | TRBV20-1 | TGCAGTGCTAGAGATCTAGAACGGTCCCGAAGGGAGCAGTTCTTC | CSARDLERSRREQFF
TRBD2 | 13 | . | TRBJ2-7 | TRBV3-1 | TGTGCCAGCAGCCAAGGACTAGCGGGTAAGCAGTACTTC | CASSQGLAGKQYF
. | 14 | . | TRBJ2-3 | TRBV6-1 | TGTGCCAGCAGTGAAGCGTCCGAGGCAGATACGCAGTATTTT | CASSEASEADTQYF
TRBD1 | 15 | . | TRBJ2-6 | TRBV7-2 | TGTGCCAGCGGACAGGGGACTCCTGGGGCCAACGTCCTGACTTTC | CASGQGTPGANVLTF
. | 13 | few | TRBJ1-2 | TRBV12-3/TRBV12-4 | TGTGCCAGCAGTTACCAGGAGAACTATGGCTACACCTTC | CASSYQENYGYTF
. | 18 | few | TRBJ2-1 | TRBV12-3/TRBV12-4 | TGTGCCAGCAGCCCTTCCTATCTAGCGTTCAGCTCCTACAATGAGCAGTTCTTC | CASSPSYLAFSSYNEQFF
TRBD2 | 15 | . | TRBJ2-7 | TRBV20-1 | TGCAGTGCTACCAGTACTAGCGTCCTCGTCTACGAGCAGTACTTC | CSATSTSVLVYEQYF
. | 12 | . | TRBJ1-2 | TRBV12-3/TRBV12-4 | TGTGCCAGCAGGAAAGACGGCGATGGCTACACCTTC | CASRKDGDGYTF
TRBD1 | 15 | few | TRBJ1-2 | TRBV5-1 | TGCGCCAGCAGCTTGGCCGGGACAGGGAAGTATGGCTACACCTTC | CASSLAGTGKYGYTF
. | 15 | few | TRBJ2-1 | TRBV7-9 | TGTGCCAGCAGCATAGCGGTAAGCTCCTACAATGAGCAGTTCTTC | CASSIAVSSYNEQFF
. | 13 | . | TRBJ1-1 | TRBV7-3 | TGTGCCAGCAGCTTACAACAGGGTAGTAAATCTTTCTTT | CASSLQQGSKSFF
TRBD2 | 17 | few | TRBJ2-1 | TRBV20-1 | TGCAGTGCCATCGGGACTAGCGGGAGGATCTCCTACAATGAGCAGTTCTTC | CSAIGTSGRISYNEQFF
. | 14 | . | TRBJ2-7 | TRBV18 | TGTGCCAGCTCACGAGAAGGGGGGGGCTACGAGCAGTACTTC | CASSREGGGYEQYF
. | 14 | . | TRBJ2-1 | TRBV5-1 | TGCGCCAGCAGCTTCCCAACTAGCCGGAATGAGCAGTTCTTC | CASSFPTSRNEQFF
. | 18 | few | TRBJ2-6 | TRBV7-2 | TGTGCCAGCAGCTTCGACAGGACTTTCCTCTCTGGGGCCAACGTCCTGACTTTC | CASSFDRTFLSGANVLTF
. | 12 | few | TRBJ2-5 | TRBV7-9 | TGTGCCAGCGGGGGAGTAGGAGAGACCCAGTACTTC | CASGGVGETQYF
TRBD2 | 16 | few | TRBJ2-1 | TRBV20-1 | TGCAGTGCTCTTAGCGGGGGGGCCGAAGGTGTCAATGAGCAGTTCTTC | CSALSGGAEGVNEQFF
. | 14 | . | TRBJ2-7 | TRBV4-1 | TGCGCCAGCAGCCACCCGGGACACCCCTACGAGCAGTACTTC | CASSHPGHPYEQYF
TRBD1 | 14 | few | TRBJ2-7 | TRBV4-1 | TGCGCCAGCAGTCAAACCGACAGGGACTACGAGCAGTACTTC | CASSQTDRDYEQYF
. | 14 | . | TRBJ1-2 | TRBV12-3/TRBV12-4 | TGTGCCAGCAGTTTAGGGGGGCTGGAATATGGCTACACCTTC | CASSLGGLEYGYTF
. | 14 | . | TRBJ2-1 | TRBV19 | TGTGCCAGTAGTAGCCTAGCGAGCTACAATGAGCAGTTCTTC | CASSSLASYNEQFF
TRBD1 | 15 | . | TRBJ1-1 | TRBV7-9 | TGTGCCAGCAGTAGACAGGGGGGACTGAACACTGAAGCTTTCTTT | CASSRQGGLNTEAFF
TRBD2 | 16 | . | TRBJ2-3 | TRBV6-5 | TGTGCCAGCAGTTCCCTAGCGGGGGGCTTCACAGATACGCAGTATTTT | CASSSLAGGFTDTQYF
. | 13 | few | TRBJ2-1 | TRBV11-3 | TGTGCCAGCAGCCGCATTGCGGCTTGGGAGCAGTTCTTC | CASSRIAAWEQFF
. | 14 | few | TRBJ2-7 | TRBV24-1 | TGTGCCACCAGTGATGTCCGGGTTACCTACGAGCAGTACTTC | CATSDVRVTYEQYF
. | 10 | few | TRBJ1-1 | TRBV20-1 | TGCAGTGCTAGTCGCACTGAAGCTTTCTTT | CSASRTEAFF
. | 16 | few | TRBJ2-3 | TRBV19 | TGTGCCAGTAGTATAGATCTGGGGGCACGGGCAGATACGCAGTATTTT | CASSIDLGARADTQYF
. | 14 | . | TRBJ1-4 | TRBV5-1 | TGCGCCAGCAGCTTGGCACAGATTAATGAAAAACTGTTTTTT | CASSLAQINEKLFF
. | 15 | . | TRBJ2-6 | TRBV15 | TGTGCCACCCAGGGGGGGGCGGGTGGGGCCAACGTCCTGACTTTC | CATQGGAGGANVLTF
. | 18 | . | TRBJ1-5 | TRBV28 | TGTGCCAGCAGTGTTCCGAGGAAGAATCCTTATAGCAATCAGCCCCAGCATTTT | CASSVPRKNPYSNQPQHF
TRBD1 | 14 | few | TRBJ2-5 | TRBV5-6 | TGTGCCAGCAGCGACGACAGGGGCTGGGAGACCCAGTACTTC | CASSDDRGWETQYF
. | 15 | . | TRBJ2-6 | TRBV5-1 | TGCGCCAGCAGCTTGACCTCATCTGGGGCCAACGTCCTGACTTTC | CASSLTSSGANVLTF
. | 17 | few | TRBJ2-1 | TRBV20-1 | TGCAGTGCTAGAGATCTCCGGGGGCTTAGCTCCTACAATGAGCAGTTCTTC | CSARDLRGLSSYNEQFF
. | 14 | many | TRBJ2-3 | TRBV7-9 | TGTGCCAGCAGCCTCCTATCCGGGGCGGATACGCAGTATTTT | CASSLLSGADTQYF
TRBD1 | 19 | few | TRBJ1-4 | TRBV20-1 | TGCAGTGCTAGGCCCGGTCCCGGGACAGGTTTTGGAACTAATGAAAAACTGTTTTTT | CSARPGPGTGFGTNEKLFF
. | 14 | . | TRBJ1-4 | TRBV12-3/TRBV12-4 | TGTGCCAGCAGTTTATGGGGGGCTAATGAAAAACTGTTTTTT | CASSLWGANEKLFF
TRBD2 | 14 | few | TRBJ2-4 | TRBV7-8 | TGTGCCAGCGGGCCCGGCGGGGGGCCGAACATTCAGTACTTC | CASGPGGGPNIQYF
. | 12 | many | TRBJ1-2 | TRBV18 | TGTGCCAGCTCACCATGGGACTATGGCTACACCTTC | CASSPWDYGYTF
TRBD1 | 16 | . | TRBJ1-5 | TRBV27 | TGTGCCAGCAGTTGGCGGAGACAGGGTTCGGATCAGCCCCAGCATTTT | CASSWRRQGSDQPQHF
. | 15 | few | TRBJ1-2 | TRBV7-9 | TGTGCCAGCAGCTTAGCGATACAGGGCGGATATGGCTACACCTTC | CASSLAIQGGYGYTF
. | 15 | . | TRBJ1-3 | TRBV11-2 | TGTGCCAGCAGCCTGCCATGGAGCTCTGGAAACACCATATATTTT | CASSLPWSSGNTIYF
. | 15 | few | TRBJ2-4 | TRBV7-2 | TGTGCCAGCAGCCCGGGGGCACTAGGGAAAAACATTCAGTACTTC | CASSPGALGKNIQYF
TRBD2 | 15 | . | TRBJ2-7 | TRBV11-3 | TGTGCCAGCAGCTTGGAGGGACTAGGTGGATACGAGCAGTACTTC | CASSLEGLGGYEQYF
TRBD1 | 13 | . | TRBJ1-5 | TRBV2 | TGTGCCAGCAACGACAGGGGCAATCAGCCCCAGCATTTT | CASNDRGNQPQHF
. | 13 | few | TRBJ1-5 | TRBV10-3 | TGTGCCATCAGTGAATACAGGGAAGGGGCCCAGCATTTT | CAISEYREGAQHF